These T cell receptor beta chains were read from a single sample in a study of regulatory T cells in long-lasting Graves disease. A single record per CDR3 protein comes from TCRdb applying MiXCR to the multiplex PCR reads. The sample shows a few hundred thousand distinct CDR3 sequences, 16% of them seen only once. These data were also reused for a study on T cells in Graves' hyperthyroidism and ophthalmopathy.

This specimen consisted of peripheral blood mononuclear cells (PBMCs), obtained at new diagnosis, from a patient treated with antithyroid drugs. Every receptor here comes from a woman in her late teens or twenties with Graves disease. The CDR3 runs from the conserved cysteine through the conserved F or W. A D gene is named only where the DNA matches it firmly. Size tells how often a clone was seen (once, few, many) or the class of an expanded clone, and some rows leave it out.

d_call: TRBD1
j_call: TRBJ1-2
clone_size: few
v_call: TRBV30
cdr3_nt: TGTGCCTGGAGTGTACCCCCCAGCAGGGGGTACACCTTC
cdr3_aa: CAWSVPPSRGYTF

d_call: TRBD1
j_call: TRBJ2-7
clone_size: few
v_call: TRBV10-3
cdr3_nt: TGTGCCATCAGCTCCGGGACAGGGATCCACGAGCAGTACTTC
cdr3_aa: CAISSGTGIHEQYF

d_call: .
j_call: TRBJ2-1
clone_size: many
v_call: TRBV6-1
cdr3_nt: TGTGCCAGCAGTCTTCTAGCGCGAAGCGATGAGCAGTTCTTC
cdr3_aa: CASSLLARSDEQFF

d_call: TRBD2
j_call: TRBJ2-3
clone_size: many
v_call: TRBV20-1
cdr3_nt: TGCAGTGCTAGGTCGGGACTAGCTCCTAATATGGCGCAGTATTTT
cdr3_aa: CSARSGLAPNMAQYF

d_call: .
j_call: TRBJ1-6
clone_size: few
v_call: TRBV2
cdr3_nt: TGTGCCAGCAGCGAAGACCGCGGGACACCCCTCCACTTT
cdr3_aa: CASSEDRGTPLHF

d_call: TRBD1
j_call: TRBJ2-3
clone_size: many
v_call: TRBV10-3
cdr3_nt: TGTGCCATCAGACCGGGACAGGGGAGTACGCAGTATTTT
cdr3_aa: CAIRPGQGSTQYF

d_call: TRBD2
j_call: TRBJ2-7
clone_size: many
v_call: TRBV12-3/TRBV12-4
cdr3_nt: TGTGCCAGCAGGGGACTAGCGGGAGTGGGAGAGCAGTACTTC
cdr3_aa: CASRGLAGVGEQYF

d_call: .
j_call: TRBJ1-1
clone_size: few
v_call: TRBV6-2/TRBV6-3
cdr3_nt: TGTGCCAGCAGTTACTCGAAACTTACGGGGGGCACTGAAGCTTTCTTT
cdr3_aa: CASSYSKLTGGTEAFF

d_call: TRBD2
j_call: TRBJ2-1
clone_size: many
v_call: TRBV29-1
cdr3_nt: TGCAGCGTGGTAGGACTAGTCAATTTCGACAATGAGCAGTTCTTC
cdr3_aa: CSVVGLVNFDNEQFF

d_call: TRBD2
j_call: TRBJ2-7
clone_size: many
v_call: TRBV28
cdr3_nt: TGTGCCAGCAGTTTCCCTGCTGGTGGGACTAGCGGGAGGGCCGACGAGCAGTACTTC
cdr3_aa: CASSFPAGGTSGRADEQYF

d_call: .
j_call: TRBJ1-6
clone_size: few
v_call: TRBV19
cdr3_nt: TGTGCCAGTAGCCTCGCGCACGGCAATTCACCCCTCCACTTT
cdr3_aa: CASSLAHGNSPLHF

d_call: .
j_call: TRBJ1-2
clone_size: .
v_call: TRBV28
cdr3_nt: TGTGCCAGCAGACTATCCCGCGGACCATCCTATGGCTACACCTTC
cdr3_aa: CASRLSRGPSYGYTF

d_call: TRBD2
j_call: TRBJ2-3
clone_size: many
v_call: TRBV6-2/TRBV6-3
cdr3_nt: TGTGCCAGCAGTGCATATAGCGGGAGTGGGCCAGATACGCAGTATTTT
cdr3_aa: CASSAYSGSGPDTQYF

d_call: TRBD1
j_call: TRBJ2-5
clone_size: .
v_call: TRBV5-6
cdr3_nt: TGTGCCAGCAGCTTCGACAGGGGGTCCCAAGAGACCCAGTACTTC
cdr3_aa: CASSFDRGSQETQYF

d_call: TRBD1
j_call: TRBJ1-2
clone_size: few
v_call: TRBV7-2
cdr3_nt: TGTGCCAGCAGCCAAGCCGGGACAGGCGGATATGGCTACACCTTC
cdr3_aa: CASSQAGTGGYGYTF